The T cell receptor (beta chain) described here comes from a study of blood T cells in healthy people across ages. As for the study in general: Researchers report that template switching captured about one barcoded beta molecule per two T cells.

This clonotype was detected a few times. J lost 0 bases, V lost 3 bases, and 6 bases had no gene match. Germline CDR1 and CDR2: SGHVS and FNYEAQ. The CDR3 runs 18 residues. Using a J-beta primer mix together with a sample-barcoded 5' primer, a second PCR was run for roughly 6 to 12 cycles. Sequencing of every sample gave 2.5 million or more CDR3-containing paired-end reads. TCRdb re-called the 5' RACE reads through MiXCR, storing one row per CDR3 protein. Here the sample spans about 570,000 distinct CDR3 sequences, roughly a quarter being singletons. These same records also appear under a second study, on T cells of mothers and their children. That work contributes: The effect of thymic selection on TCR recombination output is similar between related and unrelated pairs.

The receptor was isolated from a boy between 2 and 15 years old in good health. Sequencing used blood. The genes are TRBV7-6 and TRBJ1-4; 11 bases align to TRBD1. The CDR3 DNA sequence: TGTGCCAGCAGCTTGGACAGGGGGCTTTTCGCAACTAATGAAAAACTGTTTTTT. This gives the protein CASSLDRGLFATNEKLFF.